A selection of T cell receptor beta chains follows, all from one sample in a study of shared clonotypes between healthy human individuals. The method was immunoSEQ multiplex PCR; TCRdb's version includes in-frame clones alone and lacks a portion of them. Found here are around 750,000 clones, roughly 70% of them singletons; the top ten hold 1.7%. Source material: memory CD4+ T cells sorted from blood. The receptors were gathered from a woman in her thirties in good health. CDR3s include the opening cysteine and the closing phenylalanine or tryptophan. Each record gives: V gene, clone size, J gene, D gene, CDR3 protein, CDR3 DNA. A D gene is named only where the DNA matches it firmly. A row's size may be missing; if present it is once, few, many or a size class.

TRBV12-5	NA	TRBJ2-1	TRBD1	CASGLVLGQGSNEQFF	TGTGCTAGTGGTTTGGTACTGGGACAGGGGAGCAATGAGCAGTTCTTC
TRBV28	NA	TRBJ1-5	NA	CASSLLRQPQHF	TGTGCCAGCAGTTTACTCAGGCAGCCCCAGCATTTT
TRBV18	NA	TRBJ2-2	NA	CASSPSPGELFF	TGTGCCAGCTCACCAAGCCCCGGGGAGCTGTTTTTT
TRBV19	few	TRBJ2-2	TRBD1	CASTRWDRGLTGELFF	TGTGCCAGTACCCGCTGGGACAGGGGGCTTACCGGGGAGCTGTTTTTT
TRBV19	NA	TRBJ1-5	NA	CASQGGSSNQPQHF	TGTGCCTCTCAAGGGGGAAGTAGCAATCAGCCCCAGCATTTT
TRBV28	NA	TRBJ1-2	TRBD1	CASSLGTGMGGYTF	TGTGCCAGCAGTTTAGGGACAGGGATGGGCGGCTACACCTTC
TRBV6-1	NA	TRBJ2-1	TRBD2	CASSELAGVNEQFF	TGTGCCAGCAGTGAGTTAGCGGGAGTCAATGAGCAGTTCTTC
TRBV4-1	NA	TRBJ2-7	NA	CASSPTGSLSYEQYF	TGCGCCAGCAGCCCGACAGGTTCATTATCCTACGAGCAGTACTTC
TRBV28	NA	TRBJ2-3	TRBD2	CASSLVGGTDTQYF	TGTGCCAGCAGTTTAGTCGGGGGGACAGATACGCAGTATTTT
TRBV28	NA	TRBJ2-1	NA	CASSLASSYNEQFF	TGTGCCAGCAGTTTGGCAAGCTCCTACAATGAGCAGTTCTTC
TRBV7-8	NA	TRBJ1-1	NA	CASSLVDGDTEAFF	TGTGCCAGCAGCTTAGTCGACGGAGACACTGAAGCTTTCTTT
TRBV19	NA	TRBJ2-1	NA	CASSKVEGLDEQFF	TGTGCCAGTAGTAAGGTTGAGGGACTGGATGAGCAGTTCTTC
TRBV6-1	NA	TRBJ1-5	TRBD1	CASSDRDRGNQPQHF	TGTGCCAGCAGTGACCGGGACAGGGGCAATCAGCCCCAGCATTTT
TRBV6-4	NA	TRBJ1-2	TRBD1	CASRGRTGIPGYTF	TGTGCCAGCAGAGGTCGGACAGGAATCCCTGGCTACACCTTC
TRBV28	once	TRBJ2-2	NA	CASLSGQVTGELFF	TGTGCCAGTCTCTCGGGCCAGGTCACCGGGGAGCTGTTTTTT
TRBV28	many	TRBJ1-1	NA	CASSSKQRNTEAFF	TGTGCCAGCAGTTCAAAACAGCGGAACACTGAAGCTTTCTTT
TRBV7-9	NA	TRBJ2-7	NA	CASSLQGDEQYF	TGTGCCAGCAGCCTACAGGGTGACGAGCAGTACTTC
TRBV18	NA	TRBJ1-3	NA	CASSPDITGNTIYF	TGTGCCAGCTCACCGGACATTACAGGAAACACCATATATTTT
TRBV23-1	NA	TRBJ2-5	NA	CASSQGPAQYF	TGCGCCAGCAGTCAAGGACCGGCCCAGTACTTC
TRBV2	NA	TRBJ2-5	TRBD1	CASRTGGETQYF	TGTGCCAGCCGGACAGGGGGGGAGACCCAGTACTTC
TRBV6-1	few	TRBJ1-5	TRBD1	CASRNRGVEQPQHF	TGTGCCAGCAGAAACAGGGGGGTGGAACAGCCCCAGCATTTT
TRBV27	NA	TRBJ2-5	NA	CASSFLPSRIETQYF	TGTGCCAGCAGTTTCTTACCCTCCCGAATAGAGACCCAGTACTTC
TRBV27	NA	TRBJ2-6	TRBD1	CASSLRRDRGPGANVLTF	TGTGCCAGCAGTCTCCGCCGGGACAGGGGGCCTGGGGCCAACGTCCTGACTTTC
TRBV2	NA	TRBJ2-5	NA	CASNIGETQYF	TGTGCCAGCAATATAGGGGAGACCCAGTACTTC
TRBV28	NA	TRBJ2-1	NA	CATHPTGSYNEQFF	TGTGCCACACACCCGACGGGCTCCTACAATGAGCAGTTCTTC
TRBV6-1	NA	TRBJ2-1	NA	CASSELAGKYNEQFF	TGTGCCAGCAGTGAATTGGCAGGGAAGTACAATGAGCAGTTCTTC
TRBV10-3	few	TRBJ2-7	TRBD2	CAISDTGGSSYEQYF	TGTGCCATCAGTGATACGGGGGGAAGCTCCTACGAGCAGTACTTC
TRBV19	many	TRBJ2-3	TRBD2	CASSTGLADTQYF	TGTGCCAGTAGTACCGGACTAGCAGATACGCAGTATTTT
TRBV28	NA	TRBJ2-7	TRBD2	CASSGTSGRRSYEQYF	TGTGCCAGCAGCGGGACTAGCGGGAGACGTTCCTACGAGCAGTACTTC
TRBV28	NA	TRBJ1-5	TRBD1	CASSLFRTGGYNQPQHF	TGTGCCAGCAGTTTATTCCGGACAGGGGGATACAATCAGCCCCAGCATTTT
TRBV5-5	NA	TRBJ1-5	NA	CASSPVAGLNQPQHF	TGTGCCAGCAGCCCGGTGGCAGGCTTAAATCAGCCCCAGCATTTT
TRBV27	NA	TRBJ1-1	NA	CASSLVGNTEAFF	TGTGCCAGCAGTTTAGTGGGGAACACTGAAGCTTTCTTT
TRBV5-8	once	TRBJ1-2	NA	CASSGRDKGYTF	TGTGCCAGCAGCGGGCGGGACAAGGGATACACCTTC
TRBV18	NA	TRBJ2-5	TRBD1	CASSPGQGKETQYF	TGTGCCAGCTCACCGGGACAGGGAAAAGAGACCCAGTACTTC
TRBV5-1	NA	TRBJ1-3	NA	CASSPLGQSYSGNTIYF	TGCGCCAGCAGCCCCCTCGGACAGTCCTACTCTGGAAACACCATATATTTT
TRBV27	NA	TRBJ1-1	TRBD1	CASSEGSGTGVTEAFF	TGTGCCAGCAGTGAGGGATCCGGGACAGGGGTCACTGAAGCTTTCTTT
TRBV28	NA	TRBJ2-1	TRBD2	CASSLRGLAGRAEQFF	TGTGCCAGCAGTTTAAGGGGACTAGCGGGAAGGGCTGAGCAGTTCTTC
TRBV10-1	NA	TRBJ1-4	TRBD1	CASSPGQGNEKLFF	TGCGCCAGCAGCCCGGGACAGGGGAATGAAAAACTGTTTTTT
TRBV9	few	TRBJ1-3	NA	CASSGPLRNTIYF	TGTGCCAGCAGCGGGCCTTTGAGAAACACCATATATTTT
TRBV2	NA	TRBJ1-1	NA	CASRAGQRNTEAFF	TGTGCCAGCAGGGCCGGACAGAGGAACACTGAAGCTTTCTTT
TRBV6-1	NA	TRBJ1-1	NA	CASSELRQVDTEAFF	TGTGCCAGCAGTGAATTAAGACAGGTGGACACTGAAGCTTTCTTT
TRBV6-1	few	TRBJ1-2	NA	CASSEEVSTF	TGTGCCAGCTCGGAGGAGGTGAGCACCTTC
TRBV27	NA	TRBJ2-7	NA	CASRPGTCF	TGTGCCAGCAGGCCCGGGACCTGCTTC
TRBV4-1	NA	TRBJ2-6	TRBD1	CASSQARQGAGANVLTF	TGCGCCAGCAGCCAAGCCAGACAGGGGGCTGGGGCCAACGTCCTGACTTTC
TRBV5-1	once	TRBJ2-2	NA	CASSLAVRGGTGELFF	TGCGCCAGCAGCTTGGCGGTCAGGGGAGGCACCGGGGAGCTGTTTTTT
TRBV27	NA	TRBJ2-2	NA	CASSTGAYTGELFF	TGTGCCAGCAGTACGGGGGCGTACACCGGGGAGCTGTTTTTT
TRBV18	NA	TRBJ1-1	TRBD1	CASSLQGATGGAFF	TGTGCCAGCTCACTGCAGGGGGCGACTGGAGGCGCTTTCTTT
TRBV2	NA	TRBJ2-7	TRBD1	CASRPDRGAYEQYF	TGTGCCAGCAGACCAGACAGGGGCGCCTACGAGCAGTACTTC
TRBV7-6	NA	TRBJ2-7	NA	CASSSGGGIYEQYF	TGTGCCAGCAGCTCGGGGGGCGGGATCTACGAGCAGTACTTC